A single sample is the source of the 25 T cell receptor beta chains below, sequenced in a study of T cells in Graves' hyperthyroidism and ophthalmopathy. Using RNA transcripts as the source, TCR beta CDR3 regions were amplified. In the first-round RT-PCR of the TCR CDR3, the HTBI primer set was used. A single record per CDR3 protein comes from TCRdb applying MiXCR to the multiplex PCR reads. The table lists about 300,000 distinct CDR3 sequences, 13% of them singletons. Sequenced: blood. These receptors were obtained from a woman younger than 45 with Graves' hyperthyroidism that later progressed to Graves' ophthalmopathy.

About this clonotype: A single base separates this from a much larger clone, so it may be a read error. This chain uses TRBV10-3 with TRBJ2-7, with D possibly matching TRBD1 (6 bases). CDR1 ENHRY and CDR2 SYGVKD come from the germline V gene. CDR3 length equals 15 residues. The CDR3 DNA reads TGTGCCAGCAGTGAGCAGGGGAAGGCATCCTACGAGCAGTACTTC. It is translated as CASSEQGKASYEQYF.

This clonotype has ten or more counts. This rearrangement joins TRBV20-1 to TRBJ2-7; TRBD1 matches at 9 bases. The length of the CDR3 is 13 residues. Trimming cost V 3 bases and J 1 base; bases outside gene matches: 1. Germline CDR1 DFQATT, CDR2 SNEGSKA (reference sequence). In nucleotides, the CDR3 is TGCAGTGCTAGCGGGACAGGGTCCTACGAGCAGTACTTC. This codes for CSASGTGSYEQYF.

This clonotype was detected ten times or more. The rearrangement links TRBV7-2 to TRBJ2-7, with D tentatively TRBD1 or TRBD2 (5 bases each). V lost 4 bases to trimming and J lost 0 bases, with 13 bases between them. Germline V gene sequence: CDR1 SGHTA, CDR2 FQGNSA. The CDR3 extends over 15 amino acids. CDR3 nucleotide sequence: TGTGCCAGCAGCTCCAGGGAGAGGAGCTCCTACGAGCAGTACTTC. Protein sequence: CASSSRERSSYEQYF.

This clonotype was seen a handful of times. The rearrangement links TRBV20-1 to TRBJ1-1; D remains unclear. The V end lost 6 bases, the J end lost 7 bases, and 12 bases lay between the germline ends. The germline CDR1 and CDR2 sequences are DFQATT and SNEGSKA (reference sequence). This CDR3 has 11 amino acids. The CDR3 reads CSAKRTYEAFF. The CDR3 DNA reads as TGCAGTGCCAAAAGGACGTATGAAGCTTTCTTT.

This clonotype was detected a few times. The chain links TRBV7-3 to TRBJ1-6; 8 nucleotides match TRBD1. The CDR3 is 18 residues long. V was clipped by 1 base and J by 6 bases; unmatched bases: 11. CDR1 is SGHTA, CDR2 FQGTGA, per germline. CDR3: CASSLSAMRTGPNSPLHF. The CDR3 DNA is TGTGCCAGCAGCTTAAGCGCTATGCGGACAGGGCCTAATTCACCCCTCCACTTT. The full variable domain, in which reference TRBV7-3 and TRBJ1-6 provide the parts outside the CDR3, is GAGVSQTPSNKVTEKGKYVELRCDPISGHTALYWYRQSLGQGPEFLIYFQGTGAADDSGLPNDRFFAVRPEGSVSTLKIQRTERGDSAVYLCASSLSAMRTGPNSPLHFGNGTRLTVT.

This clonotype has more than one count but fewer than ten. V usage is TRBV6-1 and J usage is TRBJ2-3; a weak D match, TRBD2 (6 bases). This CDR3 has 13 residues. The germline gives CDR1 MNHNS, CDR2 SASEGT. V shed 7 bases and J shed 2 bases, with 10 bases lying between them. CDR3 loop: CASTLAPTDTQYF. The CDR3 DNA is TGTGCCAGCACCCTAGCGCCCACAGATACGCAGTATTTT.

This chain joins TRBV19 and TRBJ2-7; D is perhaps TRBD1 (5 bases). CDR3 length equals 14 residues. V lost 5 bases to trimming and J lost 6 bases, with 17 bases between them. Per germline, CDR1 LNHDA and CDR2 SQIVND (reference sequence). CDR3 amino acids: CASSATGLRAEQYF. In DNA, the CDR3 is TGTGCCAGTAGTGCTACAGGTTTGAGAGCCGAGCAGTACTTC.

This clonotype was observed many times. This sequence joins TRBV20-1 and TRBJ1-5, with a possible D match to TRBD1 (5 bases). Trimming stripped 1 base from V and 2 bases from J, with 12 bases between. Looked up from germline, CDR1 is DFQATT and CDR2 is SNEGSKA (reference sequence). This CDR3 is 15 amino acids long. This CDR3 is CSARVGVVGNQPQHF. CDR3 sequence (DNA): TGCAGTGCTAGAGTGGGGGTGGTTGGCAATCAGCCCCAGCATTTT.

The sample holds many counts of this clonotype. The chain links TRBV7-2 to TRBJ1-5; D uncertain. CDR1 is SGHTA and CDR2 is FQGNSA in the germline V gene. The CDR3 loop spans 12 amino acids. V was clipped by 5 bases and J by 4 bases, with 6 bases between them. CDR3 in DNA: TGTGCCAGCAGCGCCGCAAATCAGCCCCAGCATTTT. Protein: CASSAANQPQHF.

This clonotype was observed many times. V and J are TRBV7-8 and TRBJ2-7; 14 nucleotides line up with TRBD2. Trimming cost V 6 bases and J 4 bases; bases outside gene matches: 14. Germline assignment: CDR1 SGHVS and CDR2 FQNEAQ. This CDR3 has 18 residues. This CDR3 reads CASRPSGTSGSSAYEQYF. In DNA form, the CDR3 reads TGTGCCAGCAGGCCATCCGGGACTAGCGGGAGTAGTGCGTACGAGCAGTACTTC.

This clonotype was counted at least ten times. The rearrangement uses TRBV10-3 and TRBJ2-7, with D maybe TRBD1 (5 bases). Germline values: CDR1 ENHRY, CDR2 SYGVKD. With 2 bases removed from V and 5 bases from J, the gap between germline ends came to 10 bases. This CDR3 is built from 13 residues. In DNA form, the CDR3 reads TGTGCCATCAGTGAGAAGGGGTTGGACGAGCAGTACTTC. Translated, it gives CAISEKGLDEQYF.

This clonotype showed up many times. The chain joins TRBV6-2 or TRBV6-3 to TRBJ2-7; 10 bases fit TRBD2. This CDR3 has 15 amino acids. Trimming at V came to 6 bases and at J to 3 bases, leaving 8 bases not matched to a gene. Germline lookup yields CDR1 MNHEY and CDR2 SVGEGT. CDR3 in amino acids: CASRTPAGGDYEQYF. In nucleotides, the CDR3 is TGTGCCAGCAGGACTCCAGCGGGAGGGGACTACGAGCAGTACTTC.

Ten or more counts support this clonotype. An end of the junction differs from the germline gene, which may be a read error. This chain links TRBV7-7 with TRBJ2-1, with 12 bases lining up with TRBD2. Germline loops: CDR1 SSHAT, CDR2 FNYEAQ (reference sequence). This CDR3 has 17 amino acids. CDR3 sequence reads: CASSPDPTSGRFNEQFF. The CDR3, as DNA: TGTGCTAGCAGCCCCGACCCTACTAGCGGGAGGTTCAATGAGCAGTTCTTC.

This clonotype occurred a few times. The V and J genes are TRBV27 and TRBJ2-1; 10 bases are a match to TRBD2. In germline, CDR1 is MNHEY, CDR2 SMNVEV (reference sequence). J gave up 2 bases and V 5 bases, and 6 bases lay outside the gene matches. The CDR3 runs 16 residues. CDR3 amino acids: CASSAKGLAPYNEQFF. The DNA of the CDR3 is TGTGCCAGCAGTGCTAAGGGACTAGCGCCCTACAATGAGCAGTTCTTC.

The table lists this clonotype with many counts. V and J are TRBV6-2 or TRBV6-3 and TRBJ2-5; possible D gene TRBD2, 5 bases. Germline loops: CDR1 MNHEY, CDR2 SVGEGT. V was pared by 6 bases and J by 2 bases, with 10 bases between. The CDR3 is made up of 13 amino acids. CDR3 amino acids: CASRPWRQETQYF. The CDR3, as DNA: TGTGCCAGCAGACCATGGAGGCAAGAGACCCAGTACTTC.

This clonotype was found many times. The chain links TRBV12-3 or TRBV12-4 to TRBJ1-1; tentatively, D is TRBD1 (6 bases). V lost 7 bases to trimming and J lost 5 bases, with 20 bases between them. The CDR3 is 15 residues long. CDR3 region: CASTMGGSMRTEAFF. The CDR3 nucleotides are TGTGCCAGCACCATGGGGGGCAGCATGAGGACTGAAGCTTTCTTT.

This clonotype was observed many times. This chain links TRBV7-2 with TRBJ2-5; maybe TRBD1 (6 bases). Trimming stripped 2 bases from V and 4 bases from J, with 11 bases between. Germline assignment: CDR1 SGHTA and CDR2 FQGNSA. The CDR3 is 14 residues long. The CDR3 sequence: CASSLTGKGETQYF. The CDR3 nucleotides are TGTGCCAGCAGCTTAACAGGGAAGGGAGAGACCCAGTACTTC.

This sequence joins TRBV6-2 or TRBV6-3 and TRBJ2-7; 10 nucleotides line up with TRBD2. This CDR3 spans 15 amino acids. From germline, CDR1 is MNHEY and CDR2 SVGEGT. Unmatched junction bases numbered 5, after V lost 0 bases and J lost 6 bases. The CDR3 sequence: CASSYSTPSGSEQYF. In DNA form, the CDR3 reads TGTGCCAGCAGTTACTCGACCCCTAGCGGGAGCGAGCAGTACTTC.

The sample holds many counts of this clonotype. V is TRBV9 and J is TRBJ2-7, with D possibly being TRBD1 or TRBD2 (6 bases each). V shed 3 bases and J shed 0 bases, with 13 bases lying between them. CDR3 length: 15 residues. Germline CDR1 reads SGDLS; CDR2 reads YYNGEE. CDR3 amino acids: CASSAGAAASYEQYF. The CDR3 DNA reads TGTGCCAGCAGCGCGGGGGCGGCGGCCTCCTACGAGCAGTACTTC. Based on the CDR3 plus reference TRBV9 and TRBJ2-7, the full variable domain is DSGVTQTPKHLITATGQRVTLRCSPRSGDLSVYWYQQSLDQGLQFLIQYYNGEERAKGNILERFSAQQFPDLHSELNLSSLELGDSALYFCASSAGAAASYEQYFGPGTRLTVT.

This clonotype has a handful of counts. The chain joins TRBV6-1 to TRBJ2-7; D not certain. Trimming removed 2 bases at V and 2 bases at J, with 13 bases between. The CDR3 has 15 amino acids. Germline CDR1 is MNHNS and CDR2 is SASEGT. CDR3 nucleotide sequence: TGTGCCAGCAGTGAATTTAGGCAGACCACCTACGAGCAGTACTTC. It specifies CASSEFRQTTYEQYF.

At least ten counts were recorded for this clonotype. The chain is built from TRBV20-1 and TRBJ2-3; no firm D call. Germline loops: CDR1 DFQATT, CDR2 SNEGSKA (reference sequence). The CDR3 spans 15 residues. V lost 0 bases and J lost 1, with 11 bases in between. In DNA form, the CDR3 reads TGCAGTGCTAGAGACCTATATGTGGGCACAGATACGCAGTATTTT. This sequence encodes CSARDLYVGTDTQYF.

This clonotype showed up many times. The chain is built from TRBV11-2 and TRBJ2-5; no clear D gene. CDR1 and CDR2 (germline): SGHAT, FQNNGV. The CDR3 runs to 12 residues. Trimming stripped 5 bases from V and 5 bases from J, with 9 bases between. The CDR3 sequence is CASSPVEETQYF. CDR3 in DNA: TGTGCCAGCAGCCCTGTGGAGGAGACCCAGTACTTC. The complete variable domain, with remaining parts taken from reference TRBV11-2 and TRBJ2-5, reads EAGVAQSPRYKIIEKRQSVAFWCNPISGHATLYWYQQILGQGPKLLIQFQNNGVVDDSQLPKDRFSAERLKGVDSTLKIQPAKLEDSAVYLCASSPVEETQYFGPGTRLLVL.

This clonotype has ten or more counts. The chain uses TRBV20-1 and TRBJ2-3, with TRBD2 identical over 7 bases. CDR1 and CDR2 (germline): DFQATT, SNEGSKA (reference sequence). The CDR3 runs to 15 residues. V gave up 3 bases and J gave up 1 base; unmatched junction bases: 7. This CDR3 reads CSARALGGGTDTQYF. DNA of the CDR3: TGCAGTGCTAGGGCGCTGGGGGGGGGCACAGATACGCAGTATTTT.

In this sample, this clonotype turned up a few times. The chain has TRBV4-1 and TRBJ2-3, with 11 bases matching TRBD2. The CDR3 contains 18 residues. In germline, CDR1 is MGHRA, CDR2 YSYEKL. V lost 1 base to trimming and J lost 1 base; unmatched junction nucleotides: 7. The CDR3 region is CASSQGSGRAWGTDTQYF. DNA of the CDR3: TGCGCCAGCAGCCAAGGTAGCGGGAGGGCCTGGGGCACAGATACGCAGTATTTT.

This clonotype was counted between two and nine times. The CDR3 loop reads CASSYPRRDEQFF. The CDR3 coding sequence is TGTGCCAGCAGTTACCCTCGGCGTGATGAGCAGTTCTTC. The genes are TRBV6-5 and TRBJ2-1, with unresolved D. V lost 2 bases to trimming and J lost 8 bases, with 10 bases between them. The CDR3 contains 13 residues. Germline assignment: CDR1 MNHEY and CDR2 SVGAGI.